This is a list of T cell receptor beta chains from one sample in a study of STAT5B mutations in CD4+ large granular lymphocyte leukemia. Data came from immunoSEQ multiplex PCR; TCRdb stores just in-frame clones and leaves some out. The sample lists over 35,000 clones, around 81% occurring once. The sequenced material came from CD4+ T cells from blood buffy coats. The receptors stem from a human donor in good health. Each CDR3 is given with its conserved first and last residue. A D gene is named only where the DNA matches it firmly. Clone size is shown for a subset of rows, as once, few, many or a class of expanded clone.

size,V,D,J,CDR3,DNA
once,TRBV6-6,TRBD2,TRBJ2-5,CASTGGSPTQYF,TGTGCCAGCACTGGCGGGAGCCCGACCCAGTACTTC
NA,TRBV30,TRBD1,TRBJ1-1,CAWRGQSGTEAFF,TGTGCCTGGAGGGGACAGTCCGGCACTGAAGCTTTCTTT
NA,TRBV7-9,NA,TRBJ1-3,CASSLLLGMGNTIYF,TGTGCCAGCAGCTTACTGCTGGGAATGGGAAACACCATATATTTT
NA,TRBV18,TRBD2,TRBJ2-7,CASSPAGGISYEQYF,TGTGCCAGCTCACCGGCGGGAGGAATCTCCTACGAGCAGTACTTC
NA,TRBV5-1,TRBD1,TRBJ2-7,CASSSDRGSEQYF,TGCGCCAGCAGCTCGGACAGGGGGAGCGAGCAGTACTTC
NA,TRBV19,NA,TRBJ2-3,CASRTVPGPRYF,TGTGCCAGTAGAACCGTTCCGGGGCCCCGGTATTTT
NA,TRBV7-8,NA,TRBJ2-6,CASSLITGANVLTF,TGTGCCAGCAGCTTGATAACTGGGGCCAACGTCCTGACTTTC
NA,TRBV7-6,TRBD1,TRBJ2-1,CASSARTGGSYNEQFF,TGTGCCAGCAGCGCCCGAACAGGGGGGTCCTACAATGAGCAGTTCTTC
NA,TRBV10-3,TRBD2,TRBJ2-1,CAISEASGGAYNEQFF,TGTGCCATCAGTGAGGCCAGCGGGGGGGCCTACAATGAGCAGTTCTTC
NA,TRBV18,TRBD2,TRBJ2-4,CASSPPTLAGRVQYF,TGTGCCAGCTCACCTCCGACACTAGCGGGACGAGTTCAGTACTTC
NA,TRBV19,TRBD2,TRBJ2-1,CASSTMTKAGGFNEQFF,TGTGCCAGTAGTACCATGACAAAAGCGGGGGGTTTTAATGAGCAGTTCTTC
NA,TRBV6-5,NA,TRBJ2-2,CASTLSGPNTGELFF,TGTGCCAGCACCCTATCGGGCCCGAACACCGGGGAGCTGTTTTTT
once,TRBV4-1,NA,TRBJ2-3,CASSPGLLMYF,TGCGCCAGCAGCCCGGGACTCCTTATGTATTTT
NA,TRBV2,NA,TRBJ1-1,CASRTPLDVGTEAFF,TGTGCCAGCAGGACACCCTTGGACGTTGGCACTGAAGCTTTCTTT
NA,TRBV5-1,NA,TRBJ1-1,CASSLGQMGTEAFF,TGCGCCAGCAGCTTGGGGCAGATGGGCACTGAAGCTTTCTTT
NA,TRBV28,NA,TRBJ1-1,CASRQGGRNTEAFF,TGTGCCAGCAGGCAAGGGGGAAGGAACACTGAAGCTTTCTTT
NA,TRBV5-1,TRBD1,TRBJ2-7,CASSLGQGFHEQYF,TGCGCCAGCAGCTTGGGACAGGGGTTCCACGAGCAGTACTTC
once,TRBV5-1,NA,TRBJ2-7,CASSLGPPGGSAYEQYF,TGCGCCAGCAGCTTGGGGCCACCAGGGGGGAGTGCCTACGAGCAGTACTTC
few,TRBV9,TRBD1,TRBJ1-6,CASSVEPGQSSPLHF,TGTGCCAGCAGCGTCGAACCGGGACAGTCTTCACCCCTCCACTTT
NA,TRBV7-6,TRBD2,TRBJ2-3,CASSLASGGIADTQYF,TGTGCCAGCAGCTTAGCTAGCGGGGGGATTGCAGATACGCAGTATTTT
NA,TRBV6-6,TRBD2,TRBJ2-5,CASSYTRTSGQETQYF,TGTGCCAGCAGTTACACCCGGACTAGCGGGCAAGAGACCCAGTACTTC
NA,TRBV30,TRBD1,TRBJ1-6,CAWSEEGATTPLHF,TGTGCCTGGAGTGAAGAGGGGGCAACGACACCCCTCCACTTT
NA,TRBV28,TRBD2,TRBJ2-3,CASTNRDGGSDTQYF,TGTGCCAGCACCAATAGAGACGGGGGGTCGGATACGCAGTATTTT
NA,TRBV5-4,NA,TRBJ2-1,CASSFRQGSSYNEQFF,TGTGCCAGCAGCTTTCGGCAGGGGAGCTCCTACAATGAGCAGTTCTTC